This TCR beta chain appears in the sequencing data of a study of regulatory and conventional T cells in RAG deficiency. Study observations and caveats: Patient subsets had shorter CDR3s; Omenn Treg-Tconv overlap exceeded 75%.

The CDR3 covers 13 residues. V lost 0 bases and J lost 3, with 7 bases in between. Germline V gene data show CDR1 as SGDLS and CDR2 as YYNGEE. Conventional CD4+ T cells were sorted from blood as CD25-low CD127-high cells. TCRdb keeps only in-frame clones here, not all; method: immunoSEQ multiplex PCR. The sample records under 45,000 clones, about 78% being singletons. In the case of this clone: Its specificity is unknown.

The sample was also linked to a second study, of regulatory T cells. That work contributes: The primer mix had 52 TRBV and 13 TRBJ primers.

The receptor comes from a human donor in good health. V gene TRBV9 combines with J gene TRBJ2-7, with D unclear. Material for sequencing was CD4+ effector T cells sorted from blood. The chain's CDR3 is CASSVGLGYEQYF. CDR3 sequence (DNA): TGTGCCAGCAGCGTAGGGCTCGGCTACGAGCAGTACTTC.